This is a list of T cell receptor beta chains from one sample in a study of blood T cell repertoires in COVID-19. TCRdb's table, derived via immunoSEQ multiplex PCR, lists solely in-frame clones and lacks some. The profile covers about 190,000 clones, with 80% to 90% appearing a single time and about 1% taken by the ten largest. Material for sequencing was peripheral blood. The receptors derive from a man between 25 and 39 years old with acute or convalescent COVID-19. CDR3s include the opening cysteine and the closing phenylalanine or tryptophan. The order of the fields is J gene, V gene, CDR3 protein.

TRBJ2-2 TRBV9 CASSGQQGWTGELFF
TRBJ2-3 TRBV24-1 CATSARGRATDTQYF
TRBJ2-3 TRBV5-1 CASRALDTQYF
TRBJ2-7 TRBV19 CASGQGISYEQYF
TRBJ1-1 TRBV30 CAWSVQGAEAFF
TRBJ1-2 TRBV5-1 CASSFDGDYGYTF
TRBJ2-1 TRBV3-1/TRBV3-2 CASSQGAGLAGGTYNEQFF
TRBJ1-2 TRBV6-5 CASRSGNYGYTF
TRBJ2-6 TRBV3-1/TRBV3-2 CASSLQGRIGANVLTF
TRBJ2-5 TRBV4-1 CASSQGVLAGEKETQYF
TRBJ1-6 TRBV30 CAWQSRDRASPLHF
TRBJ1-4 TRBV5-1 CASRRKGASREKLFF
TRBJ2-4 TRBV7-2 CASSLSRGKNIQYF
TRBJ2-5 TRBV11-1 CASSLAWEIETQYF
TRBJ1-1 TRBV28 CASRPDRNTEAFF
TRBJ2-7 TRBV6-5 CASSYSRESYEQYF
TRBJ2-1 TRBV2 CASGKPGQSSYNEQFF